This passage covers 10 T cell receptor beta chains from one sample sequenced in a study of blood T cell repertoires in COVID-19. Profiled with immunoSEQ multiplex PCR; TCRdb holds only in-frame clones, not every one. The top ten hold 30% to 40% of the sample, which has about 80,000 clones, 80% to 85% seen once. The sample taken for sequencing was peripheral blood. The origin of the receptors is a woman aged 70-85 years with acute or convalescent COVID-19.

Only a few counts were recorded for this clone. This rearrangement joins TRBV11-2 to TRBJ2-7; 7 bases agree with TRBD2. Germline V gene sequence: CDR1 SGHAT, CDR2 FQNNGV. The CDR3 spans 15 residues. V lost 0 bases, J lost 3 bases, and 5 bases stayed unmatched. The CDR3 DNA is TGTGCCAGCAGCTTAGATCGCGGGAGTAACTACGAGCAGTACTTC. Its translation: CASSLDRGSNYEQYF.

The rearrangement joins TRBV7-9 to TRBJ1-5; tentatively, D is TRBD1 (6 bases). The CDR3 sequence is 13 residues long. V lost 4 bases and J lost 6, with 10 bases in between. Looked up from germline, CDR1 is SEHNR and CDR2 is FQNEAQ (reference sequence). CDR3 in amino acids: CASSSQGFQPQHF. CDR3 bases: TGTGCCAGCAGCTCGCAGGGGTTTCAGCCCCAGCATTTT.

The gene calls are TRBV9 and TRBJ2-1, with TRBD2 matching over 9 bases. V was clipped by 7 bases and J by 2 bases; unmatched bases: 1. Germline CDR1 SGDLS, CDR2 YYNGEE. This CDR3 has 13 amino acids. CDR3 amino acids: CASGGRAYNEQFF. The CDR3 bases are TGTGCCAGCGGCGGGAGGGCCTACAATGAGCAGTTCTTC.

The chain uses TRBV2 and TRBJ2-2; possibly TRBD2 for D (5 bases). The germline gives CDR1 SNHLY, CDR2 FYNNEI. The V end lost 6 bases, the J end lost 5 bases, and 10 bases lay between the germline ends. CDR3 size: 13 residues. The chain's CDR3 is CASRALDTGELFF. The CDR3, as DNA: TGTGCCAGCAGAGCACTAGATACCGGGGAGCTGTTTTTT.

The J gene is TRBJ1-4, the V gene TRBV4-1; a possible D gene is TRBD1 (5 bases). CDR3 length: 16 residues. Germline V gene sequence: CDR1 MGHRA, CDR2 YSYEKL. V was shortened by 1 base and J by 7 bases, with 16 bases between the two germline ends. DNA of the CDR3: TGCGCCAGCAGCCAAGGGATAAATGGACAAGTTGAAAAACTGTTTTTT. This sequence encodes CASSQGINGQVEKLFF.

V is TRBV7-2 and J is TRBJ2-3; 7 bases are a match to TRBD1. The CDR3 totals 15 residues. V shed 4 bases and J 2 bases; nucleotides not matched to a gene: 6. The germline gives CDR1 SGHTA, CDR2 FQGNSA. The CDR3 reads CASSYQTGFTDTQYF. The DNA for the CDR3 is TGTGCCAGCAGCTACCAGACAGGGTTCACAGATACGCAGTATTTT. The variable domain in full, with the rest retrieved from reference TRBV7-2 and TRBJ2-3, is GAGVSQSPSNKVTEKGKDVELRCDPISGHTALYWYRQSLGQGLEFLIYFQGNSAPDKSGLPSDRFSAERTGGSVSTLTIQRTQQEDSAVYLCASSYQTGFTDTQYFGPGTRLTVL.

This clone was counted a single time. In DNA form, the CDR3 reads TGTGCCAGCAGCCAAGGACTAGCGGGGTTCTCCTACGAGCAGTACTTC. Encoded protein: CASSQGLAGFSYEQYF. This chain connects TRBV14 to TRBJ2-7, with 11 bases identical to TRBD2. This CDR3 spans 16 amino acids. Trimming at V came to 1 base and at J to 0 bases, leaving 2 bases not matched to a gene. The germline gives CDR1 SGHDN, CDR2 FVKESK.

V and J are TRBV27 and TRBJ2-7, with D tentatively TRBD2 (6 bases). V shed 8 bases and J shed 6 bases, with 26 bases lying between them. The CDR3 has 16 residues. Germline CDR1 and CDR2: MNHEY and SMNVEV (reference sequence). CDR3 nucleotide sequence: TGTGCCAGCGGACGCAGAGACCCTGCGGGGAGTGTCGAGCAGTACTTC. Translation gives CASGRRDPAGSVEQYF.

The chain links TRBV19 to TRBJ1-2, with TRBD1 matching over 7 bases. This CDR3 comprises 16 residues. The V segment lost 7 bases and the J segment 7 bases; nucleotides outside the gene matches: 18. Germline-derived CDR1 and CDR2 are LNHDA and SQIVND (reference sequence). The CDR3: CASTKIRGGAGSGYTF. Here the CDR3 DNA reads TGTGCCAGTACAAAAATACGAGGGGGCGCGGGTTCTGGCTACACCTTC.

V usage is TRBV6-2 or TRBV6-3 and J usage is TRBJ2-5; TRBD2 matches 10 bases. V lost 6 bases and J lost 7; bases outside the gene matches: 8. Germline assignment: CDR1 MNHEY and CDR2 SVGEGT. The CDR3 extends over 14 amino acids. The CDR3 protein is CASSPSGSGGTQYF. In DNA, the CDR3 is TGTGCCAGCAGCCCTAGCGGGAGTGGGGGGACCCAGTACTTC.